Listed below are T cell receptor beta chains from one sample, sequenced in a study of beta chain features in type 1 diabetes. Clones were read by immunoSEQ multiplex PCR, and TCRdb kept only the in-frame ones, dropping some. The sample has around 300,000 clones, 8% seen once. The specimen was central memory CD4+ T cells from blood. These TCRs come from a woman aged 18-29 years in good health. The CDR3 runs from the conserved cysteine through the conserved F or W.

TRBV5-1,TRBJ2-1,CASSLRSRDSGTNELF
TRBV5-4,TRBJ1-2,CASSTSTGAYGYTF
TRBV7-9,TRBJ2-5,CASSHSGGRETQYF
TRBV18,TRBJ1-3,CASSQASGNTIYF
TRBV28,TRBJ2-2,CASSSPGDRGQTGELFF
TRBV14,TRBJ2-3,CASSQTGWGSGRPADTQYF
TRBV9,TRBJ2-1,CASSPRTSALDEQFF
TRBV14,TRBJ1-3,CASTPSRSGNTIYF
TRBV19,TRBJ2-2,CASTRGTAAYTGELFF
TRBV4-2,TRBJ2-3,CASSQLPGAGTDTQYF
TRBV5-6,TRBJ2-1,CASSLMREQFF
TRBV28,TRBJ2-7,CASRGTSAGFLYEQYF
TRBV7-3,TRBJ2-3,CASSRLSGADTQYF
TRBV18,TRBJ1-1,CASSPVRQENTEAFF
TRBV9,TRBJ1-1,CASSVGSSNTEAFF
TRBV4-2,TRBJ2-5,CASSQGGVGRETQYF
TRBV5-1,TRBJ2-2,CASSPPGTMNTGELFF
TRBV9,TRBJ1-1,CASSRTPGNTEAFF
TRBV5-1,TRBJ1-6,CASSLGQGDASPLHF
TRBV4-2,TRBJ2-3,CASSPAGTSGREDTQYF
TRBV5-4,TRBJ1-1,CASSPRRGSEAFF
TRBV7-9,TRBJ2-1,CASSLARTSGSGNEQFF
TRBV7-8,TRBJ1-5,CASSSRTGGANQPQHF
TRBV11-2,TRBJ1-1,CASSSPYIRSTEAFF
TRBV4-2,TRBJ1-2,CASSQDQGLGGYTF
TRBV4-2,TRBJ2-1,CASSLGLAAYNEQFF
TRBV5-1,TRBJ2-7,CASSLGLAGVDEQYF
TRBV7-2,TRBJ2-6,CASSIDSAGANVLTF
TRBV7-7,TRBJ2-2,CASSPRLIDTGELFF
TRBV7-2,TRBJ2-1,CASSSGTTGVYNEQFF
TRBV7-8,TRBJ1-1,CASSPTTEDEAFF
TRBV20-1,TRBJ1-2,CTSGGYGYTF
TRBV20-1,TRBJ2-1,CSASRPGRQFF
TRBV6-5,TRBJ1-1,CASSYGTDLLAFF
TRBV19,TRBJ2-1,CASILGGAYNEQFF
TRBV7-2,TRBJ1-1,CASSLGRSSLNTEAFF
TRBV12-5,TRBJ2-5,CASGSDRLETQYF
TRBV7-9,TRBJ1-6,CASSLLAPGNSPLHF
TRBV29-1,TRBJ2-3,CSVGTTSGLRDTQYF
TRBV7-2,TRBJ2-2,CASSLFQGAVAGELFF
TRBV7-9,TRBJ1-2,CASSLEFGGYTF
TRBV6-5,TRBJ1-2,CASRGQGANGYTF
TRBV7-3,TRBJ1-3,CASSFYSGNTIYF
TRBV11-3,TRBJ2-5,CASSTRQQETQYF
TRBV7-2,TRBJ1-2,CASSPGTGVFGYGYTF
TRBV28,TRBJ2-1,CASRTVYNEQFF
TRBV7-9,TRBJ2-5,CASSLSGYKETQYF
TRBV5-1,TRBJ2-5,CASSLVGSGSWETQYF
TRBV29-1,TRBJ2-3,CSVVRGGAPSTDTQYF
TRBV6-4,TRBJ1-1,CASSERENTEAFF
TRBV4-1,TRBJ2-2,CASSHRGQANTGELFF
TRBV30,TRBJ2-7,CAWTRPGGAIHEQYF
TRBV23-1,TRBJ2-1,CASSQSDRVRYNEQFF
TRBV14,TRBJ2-3,CASSQTGVDTQYF
TRBV7-2,TRBJ1-1,CASSTYISPEAFF
TRBV7-9,TRBJ2-1,CASSLAGGRAAEQFF
TRBV14,TRBJ1-3,CASSQLEQSGNTIYF
TRBV2,TRBJ2-1,CASSRGTGSDEQFF
TRBV19,TRBJ2-4,CASSIDSKNIQYF